This TCR beta chain was captured by sequencing in a study of T-cell reconstitution after alpha-beta-depleted transplantation in children. Germline values: CDR1 MGHDK, CDR2 SYGVNS. The CDR3 has 16 amino acids. Unique molecular identifiers were incorporated when the TCRbeta library was constructed. TCRdb re-called the PCR reads through MiXCR, storing one row per CDR3 protein. The sample has about 870,000 distinct CDR3 sequences; 16% are singletons. The sample holds one count of this clonotype. What it binds is unknown. At one end, the junction sequence differs from germline, possibly due to a read error. Study-wide findings and caveats: At the one-year point after transplant, T-cell counts and TCRbeta diversity were found to come mostly from T cells that had been newly produced.

The chain links TRBV25-1 to TRBJ1-5; tentative D call: TRBD1 (5 bases). The input for sequencing was PBMCs, mostly from graft donor cells, taken 360 days after TCRalphabeta/CD19-depleted stem cell transplant. The clonotype was recovered from a male patient under 18 who had a stem cell transplant for acute lymphoblastic leukemia, so the T cells may come from the graft donor. The CDR3 here is CARSESQTVNNQPQHF. CDR3 DNA: TGTGCCAGGAGTGAATCACAGACAGTCAACAATCAGCCCCAGCATTTT.